The 25 T cell receptor beta chains below come from one sample, sequenced in a study of beta chain features in type 1 diabetes. Whole-study results and caveats: Researchers report that Type 1 diabetes patients had moderately but significantly shorter TCRB CDR3s across all four CD4+ subsets.

The authors reverse transcribed all of the isolated RNA, so sequencing captured expressed TCRB transcripts. Here immunoSEQ multiplex PCR was the method, and the copy in TCRdb shows in-frame clones only, minus some. Of a few hundred thousand clones in the sample, roughly 24% were seen once. Antigens of these TCRs are unknown. The specimen sequenced was naive CD4+ T cells from blood. The receptors were gathered from a woman aged 25-40 years with type 1 diabetes.

This clone came up a few times. The genes are TRBV18 and TRBJ2-3, with 8 bases identical to TRBD2. The CDR3 is 17 amino acids. With V trimmed by 0 bases and J by 7 bases, 12 bases remained unmatched. CDR1 and CDR2 (germline): KGHSH, LQKENI. CDR3: CASSPPILAGQRNTQYF. The CDR3 coding sequence is TGTGCCAGCTCACCACCGATCTTAGCGGGACAACGGAATACGCAGTATTTT.

This clone has a handful of counts. V gene TRBV5-1 combines with J gene TRBJ2-1, with D perhaps TRBD2 (5 bases). CDR1 is SGHRS and CDR2 is YFSETQ in the germline V gene. The CDR3 runs to 12 residues. V shed 6 bases and J shed 7 bases, with 11 bases lying between them. DNA of the CDR3: TGCGCCAGCACGATTCCGGGAAATGAGCAGTTCTTC. This translates into CASTIPGNEQFF.

V and J are TRBV29-1 and TRBJ2-1, with TRBD1 identical over 9 bases. This CDR3 has 14 residues. The germline V gene encodes CDR1 SQVTM and CDR2 ANQGSEA. Germline trimming cut 2 bases from V and 4 bases from J; bases unmatched to any gene: 3. CDR3 in DNA: TGCAGCGTTGAAAAGGGACAGGGTTACAATGAGCAGTTCTTC. Translating it yields CSVEKGQGYNEQFF.

The J gene is TRBJ1-4, the V gene TRBV7-9, with a weak D call TRBD1 (5 bases). The germline V gene encodes CDR1 SEHNR and CDR2 FQNEAQ (reference sequence). This CDR3 region has 15 residues. The V and J ends lost 5 bases and 8 bases respectively, with 18 bases between them. CDR3 in DNA: TGTGCCAGCAGCCAAGGAGGGGTACCGAGGGAAAAACTGTTTTTT. Encoded protein: CASSQGGVPREKLFF.

Details on this clone: One end of the junction fails to match germline, which may point to a read error. This chain connects TRBV11-2 to TRBJ1-2, with a possible D match to TRBD1 (6 bases). The CDR3 sequence is 11 residues long. Germline assignment: CDR1 SGHAT and CDR2 FQNNGV. The CDR3 here is CASSLRGAGVF. The CDR3 DNA reads TGTGCCAGCAGCTTAAGAGGGGCAGGGGTCTTC.

This clone was counted a few times. This chain links TRBV7-4 with TRBJ1-5, with 7 bases matching TRBD1. The CDR3 extends over 17 amino acids. V lost 3 bases, J lost 0 bases, and 8 bases stayed unmatched. Germline V gene data show CDR1 as SGHVT and CDR2 as SQSDAQ. The CDR3 DNA reads TGTGCCAGCAGCTTTAAGTTCGGGACAGTTAGCAATCAGCCCCAGCATTTT. It encodes CASSFKFGTVSNQPQHF.

The chain links TRBV29-1 to TRBJ2-1; 11 bases agree with TRBD2. The V gene's germline CDR1 is SQVTM and CDR2 ANQGSEA. The V gene end was trimmed by 4 bases and the J gene end by 1 base; junction bases not matched to a gene: 3. CDR3 length equals 15 residues. CDR3 loop: CSVGTSGQSYNEQFF. The DNA for the CDR3 is TGCAGCGTTGGGACTAGCGGGCAGTCCTACAATGAGCAGTTCTTC.

V usage is TRBV5-5 and J usage is TRBJ1-2; 8 bases align to TRBD1. The CDR3 sequence is 16 residues long. V lost 1 base to trimming and J lost 3 bases; unmatched junction nucleotides: 8. Germline lookup yields CDR1 SGHKS and CDR2 YYEKEE (reference sequence). The DNA for the CDR3 is TGTGCCAGCAGCTTGACGGGACAGGCCCGAGACTATGGCTACACCTTC. Translating it yields CASSLTGQARDYGYTF.

This clone was counted only a few times. V gene TRBV29-1 combines with J gene TRBJ2-3, with 9 bases that match TRBD1. Germline V CDR1 and CDR2: SQVTM, ANQGSEA. V was clipped by 7 bases and J by 3 bases; unmatched bases: 5. The CDR3 has 13 amino acids. CDR3 DNA: TGCAGCGCCTCGACAGGGGGGACAGATACGCAGTATTTT. Its protein is CSASTGGTDTQYF.

This chain joins TRBV19 and TRBJ1-1, with TRBD1 identical over 7 bases. Germline V gene sequence: CDR1 LNHDA, CDR2 SQIVND (reference sequence). J gave up 6 bases and V 5 bases, and 6 bases lay outside the gene matches. The CDR3 runs 13 residues. The CDR3 DNA reads TGTGCCAGTAGTTCCGACAGGGTCGCTGAAGCTTTCTTT. It is translated as CASSSDRVAEAFF.

The rearrangement joins TRBV18 to TRBJ2-1, with 13 bases that match TRBD2. V was pared by 3 bases and J by 6 bases, with 5 bases of the junction left unmatched. CDR3 length: 16 residues. In germline, CDR1 is KGHSH, CDR2 LQKENI. CDR3 protein: CASSPSLAGGTNEQFF. The CDR3 region has the DNA TGTGCCAGCTCACCCTCACTAGCGGGAGGGACCAATGAGCAGTTCTTC.

This clone was seen a few times. CDR3 sequence: CAWSVPRGETQYF. The DNA of the CDR3 is TGTGCCTGGAGTGTACCGAGGGGGGAGACCCAGTACTTC. The rearrangement uses TRBV30 and TRBJ2-5, with a tentative D call TRBD1 (6 bases). Germline V gives CDR1 GTSNPN, CDR2 SVGIG (reference sequence). Trimming pared 0 bases from V and 5 bases from J, leaving 10 bases between. The CDR3 consists of 13 residues.

A few counts support this clone. The chain combines TRBV30 with TRBJ1-2; TRBD1 matches 8 bases. Trimming cost V 2 bases and J 2 bases; bases outside gene matches: 10. Germline V gene data show CDR1 as GTSNPN and CDR2 as SVGIG (reference sequence). The CDR3 totals 16 residues. Here the CDR3 reads CAWSPGQATRNYGYTF. The CDR3 DNA reads as TGTGCCTGGAGTCCGGGACAGGCGACCCGAAACTATGGCTACACCTTC. The whole variable domain, remainder taken from reference TRBV30 and TRBJ1-2, is SQTIHQWPATLVQPVGSPLSLECTVEGTSNPNLYWYRQAAGRGLQLLFYSVGIGQISSEVPQNLSASRPQDRQFILSSKKLLLSDSGFYLCAWSPGQATRNYGYTFGSGTRLTVV.

The J gene is TRBJ2-2, the V gene TRBV7-3, with unresolved D. The germline V gene has CDR1 SGHTA and CDR2 FQGTGA. Trimming took off 2 bases at V and 4 bases at J, with 8 bases between the two ends. The CDR3 is 14 amino acids. This chain's CDR3 is CASSLDGFTGELFF. The DNA for the CDR3 is TGTGCCAGCAGCTTAGACGGGTTCACCGGGGAGCTGTTTTTT.

About this clone: The junction departs from germline at one end; a sequencing error may be responsible. The chain uses TRBV28 and TRBJ2-4; D gene uncertain. This CDR3 is 13 amino acids long. Germline V gene data show CDR1 as MDHEN and CDR2 as SYDVKM. CDR3 DNA sequence: TGTGCCAGCAGCCGCGACCTCGTCCTCGTCGCGGACTTC. This sequence encodes CASSRDLVLVADF.

V usage is TRBV9 and J usage is TRBJ2-3; 10 nucleotides line up with TRBD1. Looked up from germline, CDR1 is SGDLS and CDR2 is YYNGEE. The CDR3 is 16 residues long. The junction had 8 bases not matched to a gene; V was cut back by 4 bases and J by 3 bases. CDR3 DNA: TGTGCCAGCAGCCCGATCGGGACAGGGGTGACAGATACGCAGTATTTT. The encoded protein is CASSPIGTGVTDTQYF.

This clone was detected only a few times. The rearrangement links TRBV5-1 to TRBJ2-2; tentatively, D is TRBD1 (5 bases). Germline V gives CDR1 SGHRS, CDR2 YFSETQ. CDR3 size: 15 residues. The V end was cut by 1 base, the J end by 2 bases, with 9 bases between. CDR3 DNA sequence: TGCGCCAGCAGCTTGAGTAGGGGCAACACCGGGGAGCTGTTTTTT. Translating it yields CASSLSRGNTGELFF.

The rearrangement uses TRBV7-9 and TRBJ2-5, with 13 bases aligning to TRBD2. V trimming: 5 bases; J trimming: 3 bases; junction bases outside the gene matches: 6. The CDR3 consists of 16 residues. Germline V gene sequence: CDR1 SEHNR, CDR2 FQNEAQ (reference sequence). In DNA form, the CDR3 reads TGTGCCAGCAGCCCATGGACTAGCGGGAGTAAAGAGACCCAGTACTTC. The encoded protein is CASSPWTSGSKETQYF.

In this sample, this clone turned up a few times. CDR3 residues: CASSRIGTGSYEQYF. CDR3 DNA: TGTGCCAGCAGCCGTATAGGGACAGGATCCTACGAGCAGTACTTC. J is TRBJ2-7 and V is TRBV11-2; 8 bases agree with TRBD1. CDR3 size: 15 residues. After removal of 5 bases from V and 1 base from J, the junction contained 7 bases not matched to a gene. CDR1 SGHAT and CDR2 FQNNGV come from the germline V gene.

V gene TRBV23-1 combines with J gene TRBJ2-1; TRBD1 agrees at 7 bases. TRBV23-1 is classed as an ORF, of uncertain function. The CDR3 covers 14 residues. Losses at the gene ends were 5 bases for V and 1 base for J; bases not matched to a gene: 2. The CDR3 loop is CASSYRGSYNEQFF. CDR3 DNA: TGCGCCAGCAGTTACAGGGGATCCTACAATGAGCAGTTCTTC.

This clone was counted only a few times. The V gene is TRBV30, the J gene TRBJ2-1; D possibly corresponds to TRBD2 (5 bases). This CDR3 has 18 residues. V lost 0 bases and J 1 base, leaving 19 bases between the germline ends. Germline CDR1 GTSNPN, CDR2 SVGIG (reference sequence). For the CDR3, the DNA is TGTGCCTGGAGTGTACAAAGGGTCTGGCGGGCATCCTACAATGAGCAGTTCTTC. Residues: CAWSVQRVWRASYNEQFF.

V gene TRBV11-1 combines with J gene TRBJ1-1, with 9 positions matching TRBD1. J lost 4 bases, V lost 2 bases, and 5 bases had no gene match. Per germline, CDR1 SGHAT and CDR2 FQDESV (reference sequence). This CDR3 contains 15 residues. The CDR3 spells CASSLHQDRGTEAFF. The DNA of the CDR3 is TGTGCCAGCAGCTTACACCAGGACAGGGGCACTGAAGCTTTCTTT.

The rearrangement links TRBV7-9 to TRBJ2-3, with D perhaps matching TRBD2 (6 bases). V lost 5 bases to trimming and J lost 3 bases, with 18 bases between them. The germline V gene encodes CDR1 SEHNR and CDR2 FQNEAQ (reference sequence). The CDR3 contains 16 residues. CDR3 protein: CASSRMGTGGTDTQYF. The CDR3 DNA reads as TGTGCCAGCAGCCGTATGGGGACTGGTGGGACAGATACGCAGTATTTT.

The rearrangement links TRBV29-1 to TRBJ1-1; D might be TRBD1 (5 bases). There are 15 residues in the CDR3. Germline-derived CDR1 and CDR2 are SQVTM and ANQGSEA. Trimming removed 6 bases from V and 1 base from J, with 18 bases in between. Written as DNA, the CDR3 is TGCAGCGTCCTGACACGGGCGCAGGGGAACACTGAAGCTTTCTTT. It translates to CSVLTRAQGNTEAFF.

The chain uses TRBV6-5 and TRBJ2-4; D may be TRBD2 (5 bases). Trimming removed 3 bases from V and 6 bases from J, with 9 bases in between. This CDR3 is 13 amino acids long. Germline-derived CDR1 and CDR2 are MNHEY and SVGAGI. The CDR3 bases are TGTGCCAGCAGTTATTCACGGGGAAACATTCAGTACTTC. The encoded protein is CASSYSRGNIQYF.